This T cell receptor beta chain emerged from a study of blood T cell repertoires in COVID-19. TCRdb's copy holds only in-frame clones and misses some; the assay was immunoSEQ multiplex PCR. The table has some 530,000 clones, 75% to 90% seen once. CDR3 size: 14 residues. CDR1 is SGHRS and CDR2 is YFSETQ in the germline V gene. Trimming removed 0 bases from V and 3 bases from J, with 7 bases in between. On this clone: The sample contains more than one DNA sequence encoding this CDR3.

This chain uses TRBV5-1 with TRBJ1-3; D gene uncertain. The TCR originated in a woman aged 55-70 years who had recovered from COVID-19. The sample was PBMCs or T cells enriched from blood (not recorded which). Written as DNA, the CDR3 is TGCGCCAGCAGCTTGGGAGGAGGTGGAAACACCATATATTTT. As protein: CASSLGGGGNTIYF.